Each of the 3 T cell receptor beta chains below was sequenced from the same sample in a study of blood T cell repertoires in COVID-19. Method: immunoSEQ multiplex PCR; TCRdb's copy keeps in-frame clones and lacks some. Among 95,000 to 150,000 clones listed, about 86% were seen once. The sequencing sample was made of peripheral blood. These receptors were obtained from a woman aged 45-65 years with active or convalescent COVID-19.

The CDR3 here is CASSQGLAGTYEQYF. CDR3 DNA sequence: TGTGCCAGCAGCCAAGGGCTAGCGGGAACCTACGAGCAGTACTTC. This sequence joins TRBV14 and TRBJ2-7; 9 bases line up with TRBD2. The CDR3 totals 15 residues. The V and J ends lost 1 base and 2 bases, in that order; junction bases with no gene match: 3. Germline V gives CDR1 SGHDN, CDR2 FVKESK.

Turning to this clone: The junction differs from germline at one of its ends, possibly a read error. The chain couples TRBV6-1 to TRBJ2-7; 7 bases are shared with TRBD2. Germline-derived CDR1 and CDR2 are MNHNS and SASEGT. This CDR3 spans 13 amino acids. The CDR3 protein is CASSQASGHEQYF. As DNA, the CDR3 is TGTGCCAGCAGTCAAGCTAGCGGCCACGAGCAGTACTTC.

V usage is TRBV19 and J usage is TRBJ2-5; possible D gene TRBD1, 6 bases. Trimming stripped 3 bases from V and 4 bases from J, with 9 bases between. The CDR3 covers 13 residues. CDR1 and CDR2 from the germline V gene are LNHDA and SQIVND (reference sequence). In DNA, the CDR3 is TGTGCCAGTAGTATCGGGACAAGAGAGACCCAGTACTTC. Encoded protein: CASSIGTRETQYF.